This TCR beta chain was sequenced during a study of shared clonotypes between healthy human individuals. Regarding the study as a whole: Naive CD4 clonotypes overlapped across several donors at around 5%. Clonotype sharing among the donors was expected to vary with sequencing depth.

Germline values: CDR1 MNHNS, CDR2 SASEGT. This CDR3 comprises 14 residues. V gave up 4 bases and J gave up 0 bases, with 9 bases separating them. Assay execution took place at the deep level. Generated by immunoSEQ multiplex PCR, the TCRdb table keeps only in-frame clones and is missing some. Seen here are roughly 680,000 clones, 55% to 75% observed once, and the top ten hold approximately 2%. Regarding this clone: Its target is unknown.

This TCR came from a woman aged 25 to 45 in good health. Sequencing used memory CD4+ T cells sorted from blood. Subset here: CD45RA-negative fraction. This chain connects TRBV6-1 to TRBJ1-2, with D unresolved. In nucleotides, the CDR3 is TGTGCCAGCAGTGGGGCCGCAGCTAACTATGGCTACACCTTC. The encoded protein is CASSGAAANYGYTF.